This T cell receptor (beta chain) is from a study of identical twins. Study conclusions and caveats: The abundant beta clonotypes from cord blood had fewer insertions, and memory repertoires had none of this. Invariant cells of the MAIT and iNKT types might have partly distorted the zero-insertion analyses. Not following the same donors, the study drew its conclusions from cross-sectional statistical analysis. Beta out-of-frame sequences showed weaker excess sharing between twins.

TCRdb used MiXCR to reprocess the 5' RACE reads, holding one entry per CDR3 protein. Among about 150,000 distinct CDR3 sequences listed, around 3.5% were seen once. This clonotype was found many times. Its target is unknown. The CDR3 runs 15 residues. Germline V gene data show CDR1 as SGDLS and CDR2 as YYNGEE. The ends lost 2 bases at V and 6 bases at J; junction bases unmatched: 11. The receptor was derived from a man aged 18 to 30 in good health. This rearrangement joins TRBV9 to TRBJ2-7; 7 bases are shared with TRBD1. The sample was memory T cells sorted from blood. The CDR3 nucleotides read TGTGCCAGCAGCGTCACAGGGGAAACCCGGGGCGAGCAGTACTTC. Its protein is CASSVTGETRGEQYF.